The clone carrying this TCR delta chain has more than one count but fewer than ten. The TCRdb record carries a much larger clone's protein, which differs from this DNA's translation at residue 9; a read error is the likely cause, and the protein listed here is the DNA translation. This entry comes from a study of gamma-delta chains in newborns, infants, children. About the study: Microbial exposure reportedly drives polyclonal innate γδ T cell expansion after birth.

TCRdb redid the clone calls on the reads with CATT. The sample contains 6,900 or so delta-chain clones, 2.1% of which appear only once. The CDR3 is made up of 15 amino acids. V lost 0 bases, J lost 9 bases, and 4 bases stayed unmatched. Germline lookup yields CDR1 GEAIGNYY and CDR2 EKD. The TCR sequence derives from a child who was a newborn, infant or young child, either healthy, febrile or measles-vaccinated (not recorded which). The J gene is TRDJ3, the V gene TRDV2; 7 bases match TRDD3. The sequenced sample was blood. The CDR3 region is CACDTVGEVTRQMFF. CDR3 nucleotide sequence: TGTGCCTGTGACACCGTGGGGGAGGTCACCCGACAGATGTTTTTC.